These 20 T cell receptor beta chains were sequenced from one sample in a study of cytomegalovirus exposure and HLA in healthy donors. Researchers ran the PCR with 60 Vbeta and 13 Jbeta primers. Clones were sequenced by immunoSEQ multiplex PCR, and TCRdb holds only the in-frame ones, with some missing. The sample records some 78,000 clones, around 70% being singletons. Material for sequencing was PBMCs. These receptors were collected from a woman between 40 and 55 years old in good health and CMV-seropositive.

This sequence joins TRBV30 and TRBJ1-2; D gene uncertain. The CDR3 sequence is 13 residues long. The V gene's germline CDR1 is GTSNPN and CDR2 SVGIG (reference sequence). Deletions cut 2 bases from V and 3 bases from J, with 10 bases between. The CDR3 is CAWSSGGDYGYTF. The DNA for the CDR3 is TGTGCCTGGAGTAGCGGCGGTGACTATGGCTACACCTTC.

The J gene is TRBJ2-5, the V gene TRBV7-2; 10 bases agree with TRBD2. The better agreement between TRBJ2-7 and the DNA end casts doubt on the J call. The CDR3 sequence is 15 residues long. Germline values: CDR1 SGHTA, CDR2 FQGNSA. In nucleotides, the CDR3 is TGTGCCAGCAGCTTAGCGCTAGCGGGAGAATCCGAGCAGTACTTC. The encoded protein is CASSLALAGESEQYF.

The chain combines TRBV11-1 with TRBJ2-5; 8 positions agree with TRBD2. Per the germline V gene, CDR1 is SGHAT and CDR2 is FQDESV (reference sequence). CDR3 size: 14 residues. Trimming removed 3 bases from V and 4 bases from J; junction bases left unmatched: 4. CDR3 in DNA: TGTGCCAGCAGCTTCCGGGGGGGCAGAGAGACCCAGTACTTC. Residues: CASSFRGGRETQYF.

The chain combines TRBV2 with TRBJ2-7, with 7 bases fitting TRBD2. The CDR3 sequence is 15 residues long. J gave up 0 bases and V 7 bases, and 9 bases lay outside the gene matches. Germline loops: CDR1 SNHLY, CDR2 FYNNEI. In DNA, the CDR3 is TGTGCCAGCATTGCGGGGGTTCTCCTCTCCTACGAGCAGTACTTC. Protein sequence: CASIAGVLLSYEQYF.

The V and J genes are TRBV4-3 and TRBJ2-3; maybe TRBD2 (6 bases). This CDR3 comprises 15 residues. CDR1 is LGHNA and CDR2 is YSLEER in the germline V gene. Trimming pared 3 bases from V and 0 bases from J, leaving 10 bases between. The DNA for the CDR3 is TGCGCCAGCAGCCAGGGACTGGCTAGCACAGATACGCAGTATTTT. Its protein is CASSQGLASTDTQYF.

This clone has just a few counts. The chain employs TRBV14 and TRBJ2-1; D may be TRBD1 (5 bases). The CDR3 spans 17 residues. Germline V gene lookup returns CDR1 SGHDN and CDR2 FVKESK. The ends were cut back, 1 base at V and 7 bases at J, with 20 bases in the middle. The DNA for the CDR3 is TGTGCCAGCAGCCAAGGACCCCGGACATCAACGGCGAATGAGCAGTTCTTC. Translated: CASSQGPRTSTANEQFF.

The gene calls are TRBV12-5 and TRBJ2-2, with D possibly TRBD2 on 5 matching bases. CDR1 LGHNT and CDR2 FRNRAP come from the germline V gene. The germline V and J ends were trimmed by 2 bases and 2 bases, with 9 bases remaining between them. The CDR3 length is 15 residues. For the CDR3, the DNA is TGTGCTAGTGGTTTGAGTGCGGGTAACACCGGGGAGCTGTTTTTT. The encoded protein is CASGLSAGNTGELFF.

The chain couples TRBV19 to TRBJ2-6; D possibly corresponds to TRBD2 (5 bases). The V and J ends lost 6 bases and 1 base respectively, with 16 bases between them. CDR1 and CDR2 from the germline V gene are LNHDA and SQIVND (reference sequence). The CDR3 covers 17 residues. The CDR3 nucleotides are TGTGCCAGTAGCCCTACCGAGGGTCGGTCTGGGGCCAACGTCCTGACTTTC. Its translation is CASSPTEGRSGANVLTF. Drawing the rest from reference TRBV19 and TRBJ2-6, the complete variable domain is DGGITQSPKYLFRKEGQNVTLSCEQNLNHDAMYWYRQDPGQGLRLIYYSQIVNDFQKGDIAEGYSVSREKKESFPLTVTSAQKNPTAFYLCASSPTEGRSGANVLTFGAGSRLTVL.

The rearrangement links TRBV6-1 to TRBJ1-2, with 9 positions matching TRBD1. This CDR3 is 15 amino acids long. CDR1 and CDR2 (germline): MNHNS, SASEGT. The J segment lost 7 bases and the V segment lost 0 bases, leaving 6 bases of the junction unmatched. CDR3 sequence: CASSEATGGPVGYTF. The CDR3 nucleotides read TGTGCCAGCAGTGAAGCGACAGGGGGACCTGTTGGCTACACCTTC.

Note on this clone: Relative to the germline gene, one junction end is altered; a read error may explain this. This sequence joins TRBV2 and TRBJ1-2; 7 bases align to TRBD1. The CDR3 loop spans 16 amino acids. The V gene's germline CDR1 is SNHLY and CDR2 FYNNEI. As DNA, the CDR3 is TGTGCCAGCAGTGCACAGGGGACAACAATCAACTATGGCTACCCCTTC. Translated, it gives CASSAQGTTINYGYPF.

In nucleotides, the CDR3 is TGTGCCAGCAGTTTAGACAGGGCATCTTATATAGCGCAGTATTTT. Translation: CASSLDRASYIAQYF. The chain has TRBV6-6 and TRBJ2-3, with 7 nucleotides matching TRBD1. The CDR3 has 15 amino acids. J gave up 10 bases and V 4 bases, and 14 bases lay outside the gene matches. Looked up from germline, CDR1 is MNHNY and CDR2 is SVGAGI (reference sequence).

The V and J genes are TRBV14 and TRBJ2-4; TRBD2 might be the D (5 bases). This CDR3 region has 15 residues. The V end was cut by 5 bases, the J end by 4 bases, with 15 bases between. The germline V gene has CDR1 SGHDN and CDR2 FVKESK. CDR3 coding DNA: TGTGCCAGCAGCTCCCGCGGGCCCGAAAAAAACATTCAGTACTTC. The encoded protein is CASSSRGPEKNIQYF.

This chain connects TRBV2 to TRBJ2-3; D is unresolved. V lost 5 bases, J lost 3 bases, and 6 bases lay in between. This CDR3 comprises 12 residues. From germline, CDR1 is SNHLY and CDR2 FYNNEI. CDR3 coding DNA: TGTGCCAGCAGTTCGTTTACAGATACGCAGTATTTT. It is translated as CASSSFTDTQYF.

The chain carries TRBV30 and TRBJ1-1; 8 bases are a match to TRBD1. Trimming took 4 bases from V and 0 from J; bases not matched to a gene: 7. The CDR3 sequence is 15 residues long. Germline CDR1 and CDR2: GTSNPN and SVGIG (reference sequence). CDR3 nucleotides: TGTGCCTGGAAAACTGGGACAGGTTTGAACACTGAAGCTTTCTTT. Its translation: CAWKTGTGLNTEAFF.

In DNA form, the CDR3 reads TGCAGCGTTGAAGGCGCGACAGGGCTTGGCTACACCTTC. Protein sequence: CSVEGATGLGYTF. This chain joins TRBV29-1 and TRBJ1-2, with 7 nucleotides matching TRBD1. In germline, CDR1 is SQVTM, CDR2 ANQGSEA. The CDR3 loop spans 13 amino acids. V lost 1 base, J lost 7 bases, and 6 bases stayed unmatched.

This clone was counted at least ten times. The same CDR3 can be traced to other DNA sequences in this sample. The CDR3: CASSSSYEQYF. For the CDR3, the DNA is TGCGCCAGCAGCTCTTCCTACGAGCAGTACTTC. This chain links TRBV5-1 with TRBJ2-7; D ambiguous. The germline CDR1 and CDR2 sequences are SGHRS and YFSETQ. Trimming removed 3 bases from V and 1 base from J, with 2 bases in between. This CDR3 region has 11 residues.

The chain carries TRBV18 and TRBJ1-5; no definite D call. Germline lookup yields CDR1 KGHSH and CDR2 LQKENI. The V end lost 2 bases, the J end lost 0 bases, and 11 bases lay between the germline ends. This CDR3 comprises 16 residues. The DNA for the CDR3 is TGTGCCAGCTCACCAACCCGGGGAGATAGCAATCAGCCCCAGCATTTT. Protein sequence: CASSPTRGDSNQPQHF.

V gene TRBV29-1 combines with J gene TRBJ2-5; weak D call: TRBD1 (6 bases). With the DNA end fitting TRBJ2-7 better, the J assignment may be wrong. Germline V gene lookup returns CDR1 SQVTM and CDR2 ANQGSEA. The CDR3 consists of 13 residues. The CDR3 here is CSVEDSNVDEQYF. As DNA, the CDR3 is TGCAGCGTTGAGGACAGTAACGTGGACGAGCAGTACTTC.

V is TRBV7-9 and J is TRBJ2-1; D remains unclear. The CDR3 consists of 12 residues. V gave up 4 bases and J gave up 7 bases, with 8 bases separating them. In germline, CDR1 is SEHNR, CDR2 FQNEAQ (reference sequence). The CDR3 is CASSSTWNEQFF. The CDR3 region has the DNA TGTGCCAGCAGCTCCACTTGGAATGAGCAGTTCTTC.

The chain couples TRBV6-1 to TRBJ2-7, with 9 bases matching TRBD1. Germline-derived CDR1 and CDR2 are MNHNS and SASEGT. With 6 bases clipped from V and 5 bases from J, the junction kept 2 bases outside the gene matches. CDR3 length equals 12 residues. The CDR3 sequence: CASRTGGNEQYF. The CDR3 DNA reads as TGTGCCAGCAGGACAGGGGGAAACGAGCAGTACTTC.